This TCR beta chain was found in a study of blood T cell repertoires in COVID-19. On the study more broadly: Sample material is recorded as cDNA or gDNA derived from T cells, B-cell-depleted T cells, or PBMCs.

In the original workflow: Amplified reference gene primers provided the basis for estimating nucleated cell counts. The protocol was immunoSEQ multiplex PCR, while the TCRdb copy is restricted to in-frame clones and leaves out a portion. The DNA was the basis for D and trimming; V, J and clone size are from that table. Of 200,000 to 250,000 clones in the sample, around 90% were seen once. The CDR3 spans 15 residues. V lost 1 base and J 0 bases, leaving 8 bases between the germline ends. Per germline, CDR1 SGHNT and CDR2 YYREEE (reference sequence). This clone was observed once. The receptor was isolated from a man in his fifties who had been exposed to COVID-19. The chain couples TRBV5-4 to TRBJ2-1; D uncertain. Sequencing input: PBMCs or T cells enriched from blood (not recorded which). CDR3 sequence (DNA): TGTGCCAGCAGCTTGATGGCGGACTCCTACAATGAGCAGTTCTTC. It specifies CASSLMADSYNEQFF.